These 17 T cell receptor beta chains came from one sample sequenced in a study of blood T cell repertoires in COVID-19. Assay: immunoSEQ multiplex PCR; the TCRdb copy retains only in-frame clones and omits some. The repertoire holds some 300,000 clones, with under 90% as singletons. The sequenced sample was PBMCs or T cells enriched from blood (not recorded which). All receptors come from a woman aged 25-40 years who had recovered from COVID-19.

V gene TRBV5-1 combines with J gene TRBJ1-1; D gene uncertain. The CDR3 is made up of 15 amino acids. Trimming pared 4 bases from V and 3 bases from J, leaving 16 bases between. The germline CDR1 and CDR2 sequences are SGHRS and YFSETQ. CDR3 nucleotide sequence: TGCGCCAGCAGCCCCCTTCGGGTCTGGGACACTGAAGCTTTCTTT. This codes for CASSPLRVWDTEAFF. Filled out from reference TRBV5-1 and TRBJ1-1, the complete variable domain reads KAGVTQTPRYLIKTRGQQVTLSCSPISGHRSVSWYQQTPGQGLQFLFEYFSETQRNKGNFPGRFSGRQFSNSRSEMNVSTLELGDSALYLCASSPLRVWDTEAFFGQGTRLTVV.

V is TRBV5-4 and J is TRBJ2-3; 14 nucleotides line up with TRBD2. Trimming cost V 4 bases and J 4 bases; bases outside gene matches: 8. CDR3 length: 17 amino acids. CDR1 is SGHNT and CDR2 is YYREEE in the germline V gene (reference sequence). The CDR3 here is CASSPKGTSGSADTQYF. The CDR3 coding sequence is TGTGCCAGCAGCCCCAAGGGGACTAGCGGGAGTGCAGATACGCAGTATTTT.

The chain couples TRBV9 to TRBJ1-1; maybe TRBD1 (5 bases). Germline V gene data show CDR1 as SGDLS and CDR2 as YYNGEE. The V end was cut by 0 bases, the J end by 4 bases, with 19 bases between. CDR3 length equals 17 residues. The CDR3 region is CASSVDPGGMFVTEAFF. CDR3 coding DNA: TGTGCCAGCAGCGTAGACCCGGGGGGGATGTTTGTCACTGAAGCTTTCTTT.

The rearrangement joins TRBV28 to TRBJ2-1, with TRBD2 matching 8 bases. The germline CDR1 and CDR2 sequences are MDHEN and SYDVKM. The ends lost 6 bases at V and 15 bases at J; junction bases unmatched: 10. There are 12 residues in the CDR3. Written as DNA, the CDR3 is TGTGCCAGCAGCTCACCTTACCGGGAGGGGTTCTTC. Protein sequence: CASSSPYREGFF.

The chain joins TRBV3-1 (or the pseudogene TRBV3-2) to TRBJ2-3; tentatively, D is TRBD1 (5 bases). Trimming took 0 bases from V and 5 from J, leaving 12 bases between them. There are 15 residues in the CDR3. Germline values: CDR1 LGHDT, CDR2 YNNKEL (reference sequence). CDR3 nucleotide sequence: TGTGCCAGCAGCCAAGATGTCCAGGGCATAGATACGCAGTATTTT. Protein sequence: CASSQDVQGIDTQYF.

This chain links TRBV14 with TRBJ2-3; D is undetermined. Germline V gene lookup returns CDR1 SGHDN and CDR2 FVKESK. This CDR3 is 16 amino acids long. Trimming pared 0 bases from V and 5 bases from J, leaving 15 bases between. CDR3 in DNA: TGTGCCAGCAGCCAAGAAGCGTCCAGAATGGTAGATACGCAGTATTTT. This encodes CASSQEASRMVDTQYF.

The CDR3 bases are TGTGCCAGCAGCCAAGGACAGGGGCGACTTTCAGATACGCAGTATTTT. It specifies CASSQGQGRLSDTQYF. V is TRBV14 and J is TRBJ2-3; 8 bases line up with TRBD1. The germline gives CDR1 SGHDN, CDR2 FVKESK. V trimming: 1 base; J trimming: 4 bases; junction bases outside the gene matches: 7. The CDR3 is made up of 16 amino acids.

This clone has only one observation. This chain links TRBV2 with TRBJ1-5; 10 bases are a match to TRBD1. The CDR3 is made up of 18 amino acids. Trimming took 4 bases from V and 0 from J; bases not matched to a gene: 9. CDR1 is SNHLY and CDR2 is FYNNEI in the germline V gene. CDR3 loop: CASSVAGDRGDSNQPQHF. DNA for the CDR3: TGTGCCAGCAGTGTCGCCGGGGACAGGGGCGATAGCAATCAGCCCCAGCATTTT.

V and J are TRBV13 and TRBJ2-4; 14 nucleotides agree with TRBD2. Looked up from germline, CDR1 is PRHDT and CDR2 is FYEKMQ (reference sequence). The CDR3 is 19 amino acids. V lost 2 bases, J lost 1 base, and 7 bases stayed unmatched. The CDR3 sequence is CASSLRGTSGSPAKNIQYF. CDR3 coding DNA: TGTGCCAGCAGCTTACGAGGGACTAGCGGGAGCCCGGCCAAAAACATTCAGTACTTC.

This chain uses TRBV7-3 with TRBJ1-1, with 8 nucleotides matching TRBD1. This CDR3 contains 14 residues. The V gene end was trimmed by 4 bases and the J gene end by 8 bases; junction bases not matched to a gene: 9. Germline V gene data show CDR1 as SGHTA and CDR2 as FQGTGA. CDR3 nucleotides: TGTGCCAGCAGCTCGACAGGGGAACCCTCCGAAGCTTTCTTT. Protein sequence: CASSSTGEPSEAFF.

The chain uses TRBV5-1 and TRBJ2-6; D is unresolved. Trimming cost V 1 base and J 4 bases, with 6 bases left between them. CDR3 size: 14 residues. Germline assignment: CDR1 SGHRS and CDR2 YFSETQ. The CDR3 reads CASSLSVGANVLTF. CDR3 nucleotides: TGCGCCAGCAGCTTGTCGGTGGGGGCCAACGTCCTGACTTTC. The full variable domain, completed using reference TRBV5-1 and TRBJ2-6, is KAGVTQTPRYLIKTRGQQVTLSCSPISGHRSVSWYQQTPGQGLQFLFEYFSETQRNKGNFPGRFSGRQFSNSRSEMNVSTLELGDSALYLCASSLSVGANVLTFGAGSRLTVL.

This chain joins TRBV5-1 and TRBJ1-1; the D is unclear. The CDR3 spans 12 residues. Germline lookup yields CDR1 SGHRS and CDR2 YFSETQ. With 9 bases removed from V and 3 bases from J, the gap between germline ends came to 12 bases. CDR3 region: CATRNPDTEAFF. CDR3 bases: TGCGCCACCCGTAATCCAGACACTGAAGCTTTCTTT.

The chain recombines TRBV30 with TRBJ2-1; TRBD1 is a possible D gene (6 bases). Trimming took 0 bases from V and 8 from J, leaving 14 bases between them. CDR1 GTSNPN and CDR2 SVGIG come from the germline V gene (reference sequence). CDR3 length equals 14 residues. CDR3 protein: CAWSVGAGDHEQFF. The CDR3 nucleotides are TGTGCCTGGAGTGTGGGGGCAGGGGACCATGAGCAGTTCTTC. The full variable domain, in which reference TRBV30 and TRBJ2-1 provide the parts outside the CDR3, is SQTIHQWPATLVQPVGSPLSLECTVEGTSNPNLYWYRQAAGRGLQLLFYSVGIGQISSEVPQNLSASRPQDRQFILSSKKLLLSDSGFYLCAWSVGAGDHEQFFGPGTRLTVL.

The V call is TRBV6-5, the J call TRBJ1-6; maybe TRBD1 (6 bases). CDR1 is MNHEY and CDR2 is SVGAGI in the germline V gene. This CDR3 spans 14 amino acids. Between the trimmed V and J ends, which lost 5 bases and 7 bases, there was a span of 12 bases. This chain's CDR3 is CASSQGWENSPLHF. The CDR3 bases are TGTGCCAGCAGTCAGGGGTGGGAAAATTCACCCCTCCACTTT.

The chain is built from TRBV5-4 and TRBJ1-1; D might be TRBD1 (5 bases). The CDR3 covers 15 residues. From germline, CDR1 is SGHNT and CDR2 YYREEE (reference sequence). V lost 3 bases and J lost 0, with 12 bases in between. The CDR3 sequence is CASSSRQYMNTEAFF. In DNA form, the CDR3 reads TGTGCCAGCAGCTCACGACAGTACATGAACACTGAAGCTTTCTTT.

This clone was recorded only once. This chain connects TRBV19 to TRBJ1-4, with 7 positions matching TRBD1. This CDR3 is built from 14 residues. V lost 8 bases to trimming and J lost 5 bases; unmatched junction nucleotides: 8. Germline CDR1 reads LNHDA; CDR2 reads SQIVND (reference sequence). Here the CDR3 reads CASLGGGGNEKLFF. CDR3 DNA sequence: TGTGCCAGTTTAGGCGGAGGGGGCAATGAAAAACTGTTTTTT.

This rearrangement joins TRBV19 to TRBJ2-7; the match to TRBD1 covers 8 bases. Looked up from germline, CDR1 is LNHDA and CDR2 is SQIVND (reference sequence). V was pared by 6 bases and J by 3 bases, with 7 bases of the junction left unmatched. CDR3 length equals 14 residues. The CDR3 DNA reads TGTGCCAGTAGCAACAGGGGGGCGGGCTACGAGCAGTACTTC. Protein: CASSNRGAGYEQYF.